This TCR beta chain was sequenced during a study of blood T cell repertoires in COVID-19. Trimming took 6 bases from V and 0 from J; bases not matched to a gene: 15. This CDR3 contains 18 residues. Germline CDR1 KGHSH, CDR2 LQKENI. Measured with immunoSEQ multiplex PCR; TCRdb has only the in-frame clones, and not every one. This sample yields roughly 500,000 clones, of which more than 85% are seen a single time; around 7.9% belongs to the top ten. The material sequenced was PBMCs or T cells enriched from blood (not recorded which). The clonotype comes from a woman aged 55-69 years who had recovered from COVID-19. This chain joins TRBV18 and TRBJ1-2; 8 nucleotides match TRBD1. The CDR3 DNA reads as TGTGCCAGCTCCTACACCCGTGACAGGGGCCTAACTAACTATGGCTACACCTTC. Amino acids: CASSYTRDRGLTNYGYTF.